This T cell receptor beta chain was sequenced for a study of blood T cell repertoires in COVID-19. Per the original methods: The authors estimated nucleated cell counts from reference gene primer amplification. TCRdb's table, derived via immunoSEQ multiplex PCR, lists solely in-frame clones and lacks some. The V and J calls and clone size were taken over from that table, and D and trimming were inferred from the DNA. The sample carries under 20,000 clones, 85% recorded once. Germline CDR1 is MNHNY and CDR2 is SVGAGI (reference sequence). The CDR3 runs to 14 residues. V lost 4 bases and J lost 6, with 16 bases in between.

The receptor's source is a human donor with active COVID-19. The donor label of this sample is uncertain. The material sequenced was peripheral blood. The chain recombines TRBV6-6 with TRBJ2-7; D might be TRBD2 (6 bases). The CDR3 sequence: CASSSLRGWAEQYF. CDR3 sequence (DNA): TGTGCCAGCAGTTCTCTGCGGGGATGGGCCGAGCAGTACTTC.